Below are 8 T cell receptor beta chains sequenced from a single sample in a study of cytomegalovirus exposure and HLA in healthy donors (dated by TCRdb to about 2017). Library construction relied on the immunoSEQ multiplex PCR assay. For the multiplex PCR, a mixture combining 60 forward primers for TCR Vbeta segments and 13 reverse primers for TCR Jbeta segments was used. TCRdb limited this immuneACCESS table to in-frame rearrangements with V and J called. A share of clones is missing; checked studies link under half to unresolved V genes, and the rest is unexplained. In all, the sample holds about 69,000 clones, and about 73% of those were seen once. The ten largest clones capture 11% of the sample. The sequencing input was PBMCs. The source of these receptors is a woman between 55 and 75 years old in good health and CMV-seropositive.

This clone turned up a few times. V and J are TRBV5-6 and TRBJ2-3, with 9 nucleotides matching TRBD1. Germline values: CDR1 SGHDT, CDR2 YYEEEE. The CDR3 contains 16 residues. Germline trimming cut 1 base from V and 6 bases from J; bases unmatched to any gene: 9. DNA of the CDR3: TGTGCCAGCAGCTTGCCCGGGACAGGGTCGGTGGATACGCAGTATTTT. Translation: CASSLPGTGSVDTQYF.

V and J are TRBV18 and TRBJ1-3; D uncertain. Germline assignment: CDR1 KGHSH and CDR2 LQKENI. This CDR3 region has 15 residues. V was trimmed by 0 bases and J by 4 bases, leaving 10 bases between them. The chain's CDR3 is CASSPPGEGGNTIYF. The CDR3 DNA follows: TGTGCCAGCTCACCACCGGGAGAAGGAGGAAACACCATATATTTT.

The chain uses TRBV7-8 and TRBJ1-5; weak D call: TRBD1 (6 bases). V lost 5 bases to trimming and J lost 2 bases, with 16 bases between them. The CDR3 length is 16 residues. Germline lookup yields CDR1 SGHVS and CDR2 FQNEAQ. In DNA, the CDR3 is TGTGCCAGCAGCCCATTTGGCAGGGGAGGCAATCAGCCCCAGCATTTT. Protein sequence: CASSPFGRGGNQPQHF.

V gene TRBV4-1 combines with J gene TRBJ2-7; TRBD2 aligns across 8 bases. Trimming took 0 bases from V and 2 from J; bases not matched to a gene: 6. The CDR3 loop spans 16 amino acids. CDR1 and CDR2 from the germline V gene are MGHRA and YSYEKL. The CDR3: CASSQDIAGSAYEQYF. The CDR3 DNA sequence: TGCGCCAGCAGCCAAGATATAGCGGGAAGTGCCTACGAGCAGTACTTC.

The chain uses TRBV5-1 and TRBJ2-1; a possible D gene is TRBD1 (5 bases). The ends were cut back, 0 bases at V and 5 bases at J, with 9 bases in the middle. Germline V gene lookup returns CDR1 SGHRS and CDR2 YFSETQ. The CDR3 is 14 residues long. CDR3 bases: TGCGCCAGCAGCTTGGCCCAGGGTAACAATGAGCAGTTCTTC. Its translation is CASSLAQGNNEQFF.

This clone was seen only a few times. This chain links TRBV7-9 with TRBJ2-3, with TRBD1 as a possible D gene (5 bases). The CDR3 spans 16 residues. Trimming stripped 5 bases from V and 0 bases from J, with 15 bases between. Germline CDR1 and CDR2: SEHNR and FQNEAQ (reference sequence). CDR3 nucleotide sequence: TGTGCCAGCAGCGGTGGGGCTGGATTTAGCACAGATACGCAGTATTTT. This sequence encodes CASSGGAGFSTDTQYF.

Of note for this clone: An end of the junction differs from the germline gene, which may be a read error. The identical CDR3 is also encoded by other nucleotide sequences in the sample. V is TRBV6-6 and J is TRBJ1-1; D not certain. CDR1 is MNHNY, CDR2 SVGAGI, per germline (reference sequence). CDR3 length: 13 amino acids. CDR3 DNA: TGTGCCAGCTGTTTGATTACGAACACGGAAGCTTTCTTT. It is translated as CASCLITNTEAFF.

The chain recombines TRBV30 with TRBJ2-6; D is perhaps TRBD2 (5 bases). The germline V gene encodes CDR1 GTSNPN and CDR2 SVGIG (reference sequence). There are 13 residues in the CDR3. Trimming took 5 bases from V and 0 from J, leaving 5 bases between them. In DNA form, the CDR3 reads TGTGCCTGGGGACTCTCTGGGGCCAACGTCCTGACTTTC. Translating gives CAWGLSGANVLTF.